What follows describes a single T cell receptor beta chain. Its cognate antigen is unknown. Unique molecular identifiers tagged the TCRbeta library. MiXCR, run by TCRdb on the PCR reads, gives a single entry per CDR3 protein. The table includes fewer than 350,000 distinct CDR3 sequences, around 10% detected once. These data are taken from a study of T-cell reconstitution after alpha-beta-depleted transplantation in children. Study-level points and caveats: The origin of alpha-beta T cells about two months after transplant was reportedly several hundred expanded graft clones. It was newly produced T cells that mostly accounted for T-cell counts and diversity one year after transplant.

The V end lost 3 bases, the J end lost 3 bases, and 12 bases lay between the germline ends. CDR3 length: 14 residues. Germline lookup yields CDR1 SGHNT and CDR2 YENEEA. This receptor was taken from a male patient aged 2 to 10 who had a stem cell transplant for chronic granulomatous disease, so the T cells may come from the graft donor. This chain uses TRBV11-3 with TRBJ2-7, with D possibly TRBD2 on 7 matching bases. The sequences come from peripheral blood, collected 180 days after TCRalphabeta/CD19-depleted stem cell transplant. The DNA of the CDR3 is TGTGCCAGCAGCTTGAGGGGGGGACTCTACGAGCAGTACTTC. Its protein is CASSLRGGLYEQYF. Drawing the rest from reference TRBV11-3 and TRBJ2-7, the complete variable domain is EAGVVQSPRYKIIEKKQPVAFWCNPISGHNTLYWYLQNLGQGPELLIRYENEEAVDDSQLPKDRFSAERLKGVDSTLKIQPAELGDSAVYLCASSLRGGLYEQYFGPGTRLTVT.